These 12 T cell receptor beta chains originate from one sample sequenced in a study of human T cells and chemical hapten exposure. As to time point: patch test 1, 2 weeks after DPC sensitization. This sample's treatment: therapeutic diphenylcyclopropenone sensitization with weekly scalp DPC. Using its own MiXCR run on the RACE reads, TCRdb lists one record per CDR3 protein. The sample includes approximately 400,000 distinct CDR3 sequences, about 4.4% seen only once; the top ten take about 2.1%. The specimen comprised whole blood, sampled in connection with sensitization to the hapten diphenylcyclopropenone (DPC). These receptors all come from a woman in her forties or fifties with alopecia areata. Some clones in this sample may be carry-over from other donors' samples.

The chain links TRBV10-1 to TRBJ2-3, with D uncertain. This CDR3 is built from 14 residues. Germline V gives CDR1 WNHNN, CDR2 SYGVQD (reference sequence). Trimming removed 1 base from V and 1 base from J, with 6 bases in between. CDR3 residues: CASSEYAGTDTQYF. The DNA for the CDR3 is TGCGCCAGCAGTGAGTATGCGGGCACAGATACGCAGTATTTT.

This clonotype was seen repeatedly, ten times or more. V and J are TRBV6-2 or TRBV6-3 and TRBJ2-3, with unresolved D. V was trimmed by 3 bases and J by 3 bases, leaving 10 bases between them. In germline, CDR1 is MNHEY, CDR2 SVGEGT. CDR3 length: 14 residues. Written as DNA, the CDR3 is TGTGCCAGCAGTTATTATCCAGCAACAGATACGCAGTATTTT. Translated: CASSYYPATDTQYF.

This clonotype was counted a few times. The chain carries TRBV29-1 and TRBJ2-2, with 7 bases matching TRBD1. The germline V gene has CDR1 SQVTM and CDR2 ANQGSEA. After removal of 7 bases from V and 2 bases from J, the junction contained 7 bases not matched to a gene. The CDR3 is 14 amino acids. The CDR3 bases are TGCAGCGGCTACCCAGGGGGTAACACCGGGGAGCTGTTTTTT. Translating gives CSGYPGGNTGELFF.

This clonotype was counted a few times. The DNA for the CDR3 is TGCAGCGTTGATGAACTAGCTTACAATGAGCAGTTCTTC. Its protein is CSVDELAYNEQFF. The gene calls are TRBV29-1 and TRBJ2-1; D is perhaps TRBD2 (6 bases). Germline CDR1 SQVTM, CDR2 ANQGSEA. Trimming took 3 bases from V and 4 from J, leaving 10 bases between them. This CDR3 is 13 amino acids long.

This chain joins TRBV7-2 and TRBJ1-2; D remains unclear. Trimming removed 1 base at V and 1 base at J, with 10 bases between. Germline values: CDR1 SGHTA, CDR2 FQGNSA. The CDR3 is 15 residues long. The CDR3 region has the DNA TGTGCCAGCAGCTTAGAGGCAGGATTTAACTATGGCTACACCTTC. This codes for CASSLEAGFNYGYTF.

This clonotype showed up just once. Given the absence of the conserved phenylalanine or tryptophan at the CDR3 end, a read error is likely. V gene TRBV28 combines with J gene TRBJ2-3; 7 nucleotides line up with TRBD2. Trimming at V came to 2 bases and at J to 1 base, leaving 3 bases not matched to a gene. The CDR3 consists of 15 residues. Looked up from germline, CDR1 is MDHEN and CDR2 is SYDVKM. The DNA of the CDR3 is TGTGCCAGCAGTTTAGGGCTAGCGGGCACAGATACGCAGTATCTT. It is translated as CASSLGLAGTDTQYL.

This clonotype was observed a handful of times. The V gene is TRBV11-2, the J gene TRBJ2-7; D may be TRBD1 or TRBD2 (5 bases each). Germline assignment: CDR1 SGHAT and CDR2 FQNNGV. V lost 0 bases to trimming and J lost 5 bases, with 14 bases between them. The CDR3 consists of 15 residues. The CDR3 DNA is TGTGCCAGCAGCTTAGATTTGGCAGGGAGAGACGAGCAGTACTTC. It yields the protein CASSLDLAGRDEQYF.

The chain joins TRBV5-1 to TRBJ2-3; 7 bases map to TRBD2. V dropped 9 bases and J dropped 3; count of bases not matched to a gene: 10. In germline, CDR1 is SGHRS, CDR2 YFSETQ. This CDR3 spans 14 amino acids. CDR3 in amino acids: CATTLGGLTDTQYF. Written as DNA, the CDR3 is TGCGCCACCACTTTGGGGGGGTTGACAGATACGCAGTATTTT. Combining the CDR3 with reference TRBV5-1 and TRBJ2-3 gives the whole variable domain KAGVTQTPRYLIKTRGQQVTLSCSPISGHRSVSWYQQTPGQGLQFLFEYFSETQRNKGNFPGRFSGRQFSNSRSEMNVSTLELGDSALYLCATTLGGLTDTQYFGPGTRLTVL.

The sample holds many counts of this clonotype. The chain employs TRBV9 and TRBJ1-6; D not certain. CDR3 size: 13 residues. Germline V gene data show CDR1 as SGDLS and CDR2 as YYNGEE. With 0 bases removed from V and 7 bases from J, the gap between germline ends came to 5 bases. CDR3 in DNA: TGTGCCAGCAGCGTAGCCGACAATTCACCCCTCCACTTT. It is translated as CASSVADNSPLHF.

At least ten counts were recorded for this clonotype. The gene calls are TRBV20-1 and TRBJ2-1, with TRBD2 matching over 10 bases. V was clipped by 4 bases and J by 4 bases; unmatched bases: 7. The CDR3 contains 15 residues. Germline V lookup: CDR1 DFQATT, CDR2 SNEGSKA (reference sequence). The CDR3 is CSATPLAGAYNEQFF. The CDR3 DNA reads TGCAGTGCTACCCCGCTAGCGGGAGCTTACAATGAGCAGTTCTTC.

In its sample, this clonotype was seen many times. This rearrangement joins TRBV29-1 to TRBJ1-1; D gene ambiguous. The V gene's germline CDR1 is SQVTM and CDR2 ANQGSEA. This CDR3 region has 11 residues. Deletions cut 7 bases from V and 2 bases from J, with 8 bases between. In nucleotides, the CDR3 is TGCAGCGCTCAGCTTAACACTGAAGCTTTCTTT. Amino acids: CSAQLNTEAFF.

Many counts were recorded for this clonotype. The CDR3 coding sequence is TGTGCCAGCAGCCTTGGACTAGCGGGAGTCACCGGGGAGCTGTTTTTT. Encoded protein: CASSLGLAGVTGELFF. V and J are TRBV6-2 or TRBV6-3 and TRBJ2-2; 13 bases agree with TRBD2. The CDR3 has 16 residues. Germline V gives CDR1 MNHEY, CDR2 SVGEGT. The V and J ends lost 6 bases and 4 bases, in that order; junction bases with no gene match: 5.